This TCR beta chain was recovered during a study of early T cells in non-severe SARS-CoV-2 infection. Study overall: The input, bulk RNA from unsorted whole blood, was sequenced, and chains were unpaired.

Tagging with unique molecular identifiers was applied to individual cDNA molecules. Each CDR3 protein is one row after TCRdb ran MiXCR on the 5' RACE reads. The table shows about 100,000 distinct CDR3 sequences, with 11% occurring only once. Points from the study as a whole: Anti-spike CD8 specificities were favored by VDJdb matching, whose results missed private and CD4 specificities.

This clonotype was observed a few times. Its antigen is as yet unknown. The sequencing input was whole blood. This clonotype was sampled from an adult who was a healthcare worker with PCR-confirmed SARS-CoV-2 infection or an uninfected control (not recorded which).

CDR3 amino acids: CAIKSGGTDNQPQHF. Written as DNA, the CDR3 is TGTGCCATCAAATCCGGAGGGACAGATAATCAGCCCCAGCATTTT. The rearrangement links TRBV10-3 to TRBJ1-5, with 7 nucleotides matching TRBD1. The CDR3 loop spans 15 amino acids. Trimming removed 7 bases from V and 4 bases from J; junction bases left unmatched: 10. Looked up from germline, CDR1 is ENHRY and CDR2 is SYGVKD.